Listed here are 14 T cell receptor beta chains from one sample, sequenced in a study of shared clonotypes between healthy human individuals. Generated by immunoSEQ multiplex PCR, the TCRdb table keeps only in-frame clones and is missing some. Of about 2.1 million clones listed, 85% to 95% are singletons. Only CD45RO-negative cells positively selected for CCR7 counted as naive CD8 cells, so terminally differentiated effector memory CD45RA+ cells were excluded. The sequenced sample consisted of naive CD8+ T cells from PBMCs. The receptors stem from a man younger than 30 in good health. Some clones in this sample may be carry-over from other donors' samples.

The chain has TRBV28 and TRBJ2-2; possible D gene TRBD2, 6 bases. Germline CDR1 reads MDHEN; CDR2 reads SYDVKM. With 2 bases removed from V and 7 bases from J, the gap between germline ends came to 11 bases. The CDR3 consists of 14 residues. The CDR3 nucleotides are TGTGCCAGCAGTTTAAGTGGAGCGGGCGGGGAGCTGTTTTTT. Its protein is CASSLSGAGGELFF.

The rearrangement joins TRBV27 to TRBJ1-1; D remains unclear. Between the trimmed V and J ends, which lost 6 bases and 2 bases, there was a span of 10 bases. The V gene's germline CDR1 is MNHEY and CDR2 SMNVEV (reference sequence). The CDR3 consists of 13 residues. CDR3 nucleotides: TGTGCCAGCAGCAAAACAGTAAACACTGAAGCTTTCTTT. Encoded protein: CASSKTVNTEAFF.

Points on this clone: The same CDR3 is also encoded by other DNA sequences in this sample. The V call is TRBV7-9, the J call TRBJ2-3; no definite D call. Germline V CDR1 and CDR2: SEHNR, FQNEAQ (reference sequence). The CDR3 runs to 14 residues. The V and J ends lost 3 bases and 2 bases respectively, with 9 bases between them. Here the CDR3 DNA reads TGTGCCAGCAGCTTCTCCGGCTCCACAGATACGCAGTATTTT. It translates to CASSFSGSTDTQYF. The full variable domain, rest sourced from reference TRBV7-9 and TRBJ2-3, is DTGVSQNPRHKITKRGQNVTFRCDPISEHNRLYWYRQTLGQGPEFLTYFQNEAQLEKSRLLSDRFSAERPKGSFSTLEIQRTEQGDSAMYLCASSFSGSTDTQYFGPGTRLTVL.

The chain employs TRBV7-8 and TRBJ2-5; TRBD1 might be the D (8 bases). Deletions cut 1 base from V and 5 bases from J, with 20 bases between. This CDR3 has 17 residues. Per the germline V gene, CDR1 is SGHVS and CDR2 is FQNEAQ. CDR3: CASSLGGGTGGGETQYF. CDR3 bases: TGTGCCAGCAGCTTAGGAGGGGGCACAGGGGGAGGGGAGACCCAGTACTTC. Looking up the rest from reference TRBV7-8 and TRBJ2-5 gives the full variable domain: GAGVSQSPRYKVAKRGQDVALRCDPISGHVSLFWYQQALGQGPEFLTYFQNEAQLDKSGLPSDRFFAERPEGSVSTLKIQRTQQEDSAVYLCASSLGGGTGGGETQYFGPGTRLLVL.

V is TRBV7-9 and J is TRBJ2-1; 7 nucleotides match TRBD2. The germline V gene has CDR1 SEHNR and CDR2 FQNEAQ (reference sequence). V dropped 0 bases and J dropped 5; count of bases not matched to a gene: 10. There are 17 residues in the CDR3. CDR3 sequence reads: CASSLAMGLKTHNEQFF. The CDR3 bases are TGTGCCAGCAGCTTAGCGATGGGACTAAAGACCCACAATGAGCAGTTCTTC.

This chain links TRBV6-1 with TRBJ2-7, with D perhaps assigned TRBD1 or TRBD2 (5 bases each). Looked up from germline, CDR1 is MNHNS and CDR2 is SASEGT. The CDR3 length is 14 residues. V gave up 10 bases and J gave up 5 bases, with 21 bases separating them. The CDR3 region is CATLGPSWENEQYF. CDR3 in DNA: TGTGCCACCTTGGGACCATCCTGGGAGAACGAGCAGTACTTC.

In the case of this clone: Other DNA sequences in the same sample also yield this CDR3. V and J are TRBV9 and TRBJ1-1; TRBD1 is a possible D gene (5 bases). This CDR3 is built from 14 residues. Trimming removed 0 bases from V and 1 base from J, with 7 bases in between. The germline V gene has CDR1 SGDLS and CDR2 YYNGEE. This CDR3 is CASSVAGGNTEAFF. CDR3 DNA sequence: TGTGCCAGCAGCGTAGCCGGGGGGAACACTGAAGCTTTCTTT.

On this clone itself: The same CDR3 also results from other DNA sequences found in this sample. The CDR3 protein is CASSLPGQIGEQYF. CDR3 DNA sequence: TGTGCCAGCAGCTTACCCGGACAGATAGGCGAGCAGTACTTC. The chain links TRBV7-9 to TRBJ2-7, with a possible D match to TRBD1 (6 bases). V lost 2 bases and J 6 bases, leaving 14 bases between the germline ends. Germline values: CDR1 SEHNR, CDR2 FQNEAQ (reference sequence). The CDR3 has 14 amino acids.

The chain carries TRBV5-1 and TRBJ1-1, with 7 bases matching TRBD1. CDR1 and CDR2 from the germline V gene are SGHRS and YFSETQ. J was trimmed by 2 bases and V by 2 bases; bases with no gene match: 15. This CDR3 comprises 18 residues. The CDR3 loop is CASSFTWTGLPGNTEAFF. The CDR3 DNA sequence: TGCGCCAGCAGCTTTACTTGGACAGGCCTACCAGGTAACACTGAAGCTTTCTTT.

The chain employs TRBV5-8 and TRBJ1-5; D is unresolved. Germline-derived CDR1 and CDR2 are SGHTS and YDEGEE. Between the trimmed V and J ends, which lost 4 bases and 0 bases, there was a span of 14 bases. The CDR3 is 16 residues long. The CDR3 spells CASSGGTVYSNQPQHF. CDR3 sequence (DNA): TGTGCCAGCAGCGGCGGAACGGTCTATAGCAATCAGCCCCAGCATTTT. The whole variable domain, filled in from reference TRBV5-8 and TRBJ1-5, reads EAGVTQSPTHLIKTRGQQATLRCSPISGHTSVYWYQQALGLGLQFLLWYDEGEERNRGNFPPRFSGRQFPNYSSELNVNALELEDSALYLCASSGGTVYSNQPQHFGDGTRLSIL.

Details on this clone: Within the sample, other DNA sequences also encode this same CDR3. The CDR3 protein is CASSEGQAYEQYF. The CDR3 DNA reads TGTGCCAGCAGTGAAGGACAGGCTTACGAGCAGTACTTC. The gene calls are TRBV6-1 and TRBJ2-7; perhaps TRBD1 as D (6 bases). The CDR3 loop spans 13 amino acids. From germline, CDR1 is MNHNS and CDR2 SASEGT. With 1 base removed from V and 4 bases from J, the gap between germline ends came to 8 bases.

The V and J genes are TRBV7-9 and TRBJ1-3, with D uncertain. The germline V and J ends were trimmed by 4 bases and 7 bases, with 14 bases remaining between them. The CDR3 length is 14 residues. Germline CDR1 and CDR2: SEHNR and FQNEAQ (reference sequence). CDR3 residues: CASSSLPHGNTIYF. The CDR3 DNA is TGTGCCAGCAGCTCGCTACCACATGGGAACACCATATATTTT.

The chain has TRBV7-9 and TRBJ2-1; TRBD1 is a possible D gene (6 bases). This CDR3 spans 13 amino acids. Trimming stripped 2 bases from V and 6 bases from J, with 8 bases between. Germline V gene sequence: CDR1 SEHNR, CDR2 FQNEAQ (reference sequence). For the CDR3, the DNA is TGTGCCAGCAGCTTAATGGACAGCAATGAGCAGTTCTTC. Residues: CASSLMDSNEQFF.

The chain links TRBV13 to TRBJ2-7; no clear D gene. The CDR3 is 16 residues long. Trimming removed 0 bases from V and 4 bases from J, with 16 bases in between. Per germline, CDR1 PRHDT and CDR2 FYEKMQ (reference sequence). In DNA form, the CDR3 reads TGTGCCAGCAGCTTAGGACAGAGAGGAAGGCAGTACGAGCAGTACTTC. It codes for CASSLGQRGRQYEQYF.